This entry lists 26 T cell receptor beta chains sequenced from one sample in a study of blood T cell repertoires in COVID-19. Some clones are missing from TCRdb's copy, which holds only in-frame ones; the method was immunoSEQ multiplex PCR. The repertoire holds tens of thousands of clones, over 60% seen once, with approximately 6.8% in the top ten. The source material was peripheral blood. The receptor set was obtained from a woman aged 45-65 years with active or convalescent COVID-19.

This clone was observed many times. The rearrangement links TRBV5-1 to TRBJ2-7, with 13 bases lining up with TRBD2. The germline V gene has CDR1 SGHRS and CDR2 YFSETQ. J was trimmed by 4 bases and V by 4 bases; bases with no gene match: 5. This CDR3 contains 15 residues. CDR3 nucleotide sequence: TGCGCCAGCAGCCTGACTAGCGGGAGGCTGTACGAGCAGTACTTC. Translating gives CASSLTSGRLYEQYF.

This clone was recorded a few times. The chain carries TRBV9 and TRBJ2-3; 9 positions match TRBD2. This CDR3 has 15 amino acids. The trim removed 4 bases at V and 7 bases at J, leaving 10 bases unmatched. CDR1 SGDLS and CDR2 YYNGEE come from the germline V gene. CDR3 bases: TGTGCCAGCAGCCCAGGGGCGGGAGGGACGAATACGCAGTATTTT. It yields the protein CASSPGAGGTNTQYF.

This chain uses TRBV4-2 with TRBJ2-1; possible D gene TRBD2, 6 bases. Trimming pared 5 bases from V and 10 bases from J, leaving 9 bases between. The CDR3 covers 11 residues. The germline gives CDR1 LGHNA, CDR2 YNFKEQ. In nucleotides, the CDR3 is TGTGCCAGCAGCTTCGCGGGAGAGCAGTTCTTC. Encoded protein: CASSFAGEQFF.

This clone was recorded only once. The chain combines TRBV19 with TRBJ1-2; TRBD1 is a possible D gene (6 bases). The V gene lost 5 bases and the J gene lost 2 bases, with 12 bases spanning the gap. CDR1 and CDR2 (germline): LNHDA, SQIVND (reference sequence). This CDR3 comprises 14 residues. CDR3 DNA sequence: TGTGCCAGTAGTTATTTCGGACAGAACTATGGCTACACCTTC. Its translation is CASSYFGQNYGYTF.

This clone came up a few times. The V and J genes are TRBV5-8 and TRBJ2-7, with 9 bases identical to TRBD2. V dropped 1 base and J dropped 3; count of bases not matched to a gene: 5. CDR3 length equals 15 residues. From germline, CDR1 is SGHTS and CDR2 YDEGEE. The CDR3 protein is CASSLILAGLYEQYF. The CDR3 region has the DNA TGTGCCAGCAGCTTGATCCTAGCGGGACTCTACGAGCAGTACTTC.

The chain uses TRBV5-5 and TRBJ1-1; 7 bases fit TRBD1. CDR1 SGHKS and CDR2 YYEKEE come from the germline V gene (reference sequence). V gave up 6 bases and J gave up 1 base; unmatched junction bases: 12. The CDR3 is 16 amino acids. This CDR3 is CASTFETGRANTEAFF. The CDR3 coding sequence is TGTGCCAGCACCTTCGAGACAGGGCGGGCGAACACTGAAGCTTTCTTT.

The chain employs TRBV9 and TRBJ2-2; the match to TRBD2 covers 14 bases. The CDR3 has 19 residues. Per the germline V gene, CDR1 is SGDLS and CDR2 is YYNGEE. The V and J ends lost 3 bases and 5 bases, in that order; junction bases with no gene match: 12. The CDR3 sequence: CASSDPLGLAGVGTGELFF. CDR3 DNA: TGTGCCAGCAGCGACCCGCTGGGACTAGCGGGAGTGGGAACCGGGGAGCTGTTTTTT.

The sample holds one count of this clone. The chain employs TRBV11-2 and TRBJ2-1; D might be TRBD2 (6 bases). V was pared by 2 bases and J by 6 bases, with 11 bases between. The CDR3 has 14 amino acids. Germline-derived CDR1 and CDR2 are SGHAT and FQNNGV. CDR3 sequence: CASSLTGSVNEQFF. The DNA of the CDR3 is TGTGCCAGCAGCTTAACCGGGAGTGTCAATGAGCAGTTCTTC.

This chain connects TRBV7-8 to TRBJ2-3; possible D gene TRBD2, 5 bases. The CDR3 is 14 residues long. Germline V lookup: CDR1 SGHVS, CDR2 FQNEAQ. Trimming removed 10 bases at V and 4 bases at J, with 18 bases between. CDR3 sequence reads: CATAETIVADTQYF. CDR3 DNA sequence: TGTGCCACCGCGGAGACTATTGTCGCAGATACGCAGTATTTT. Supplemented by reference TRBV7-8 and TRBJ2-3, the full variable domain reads GAGVSQSPRYKVAKRGQDVALRCDPISGHVSLFWYQQALGQGPEFLTYFQNEAQLDKSGLPSDRFFAERPEGSVSTLKIQRTQQEDSAVYLCATAETIVADTQYFGPGTRLTVL.

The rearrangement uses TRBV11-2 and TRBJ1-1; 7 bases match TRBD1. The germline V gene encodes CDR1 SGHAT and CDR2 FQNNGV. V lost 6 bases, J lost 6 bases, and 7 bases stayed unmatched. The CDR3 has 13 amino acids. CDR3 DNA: TGTGCCAGCAGTCGCACAGGGACAGCTGAAGCTTTCTTT. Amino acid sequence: CASSRTGTAEAFF.

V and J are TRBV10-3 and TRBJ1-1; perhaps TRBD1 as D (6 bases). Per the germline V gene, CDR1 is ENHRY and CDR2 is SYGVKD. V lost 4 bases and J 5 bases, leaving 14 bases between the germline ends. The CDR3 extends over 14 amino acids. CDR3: CAISGGQGWTEAFF. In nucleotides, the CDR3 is TGTGCCATCAGTGGGGGGCAGGGATGGACTGAAGCTTTCTTT.

The CDR3 DNA sequence: TGCGCCAGCAGCTTGGAGACAGGAAGGGCTAACTATGGCTACACCTTC. Protein: CASSLETGRANYGYTF. The gene calls are TRBV5-1 and TRBJ1-2, with D possibly TRBD1 on 6 matching bases. The V and J ends lost 0 bases and 0 bases respectively, with 12 bases between them. The CDR3 runs 16 residues. Germline V lookup: CDR1 SGHRS, CDR2 YFSETQ.

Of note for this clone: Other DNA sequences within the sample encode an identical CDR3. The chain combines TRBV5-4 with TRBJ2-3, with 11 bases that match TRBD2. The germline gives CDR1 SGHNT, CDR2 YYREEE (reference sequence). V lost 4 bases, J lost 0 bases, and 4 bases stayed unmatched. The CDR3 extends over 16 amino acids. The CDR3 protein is CASSPTSGRSTDTQYF. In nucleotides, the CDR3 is TGTGCCAGCAGCCCCACTAGCGGGAGAAGCACAGATACGCAGTATTTT.

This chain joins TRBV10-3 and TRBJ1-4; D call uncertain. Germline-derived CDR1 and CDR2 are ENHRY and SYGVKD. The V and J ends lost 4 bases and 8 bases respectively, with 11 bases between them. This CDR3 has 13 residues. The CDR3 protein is CAISVEGREKLFF. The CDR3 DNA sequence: TGTGCCATCAGTGTCGAGGGTAGGGAAAAACTGTTTTTT.

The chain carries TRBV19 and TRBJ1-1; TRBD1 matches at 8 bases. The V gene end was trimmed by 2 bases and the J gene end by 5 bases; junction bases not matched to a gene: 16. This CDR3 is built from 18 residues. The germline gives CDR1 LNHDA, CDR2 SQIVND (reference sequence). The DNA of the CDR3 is TGTGCCAGTAGTATATATGGTGCCAGGGGGCGAGAAGTTACTGAAGCTTTCTTT. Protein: CASSIYGARGREVTEAFF. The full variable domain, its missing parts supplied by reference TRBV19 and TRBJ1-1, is DGGITQSPKYLFRKEGQNVTLSCEQNLNHDAMYWYRQDPGQGLRLIYYSQIVNDFQKGDIAEGYSVSREKKESFPLTVTSAQKNPTAFYLCASSIYGARGREVTEAFFGQGTRLTVV.

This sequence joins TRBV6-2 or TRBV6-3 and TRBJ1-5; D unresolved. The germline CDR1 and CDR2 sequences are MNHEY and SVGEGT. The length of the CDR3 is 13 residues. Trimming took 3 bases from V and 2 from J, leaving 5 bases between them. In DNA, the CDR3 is TGTGCCAGCAGTTATCAGGGCAATCAGCCCCAGCATTTT. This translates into CASSYQGNQPQHF.

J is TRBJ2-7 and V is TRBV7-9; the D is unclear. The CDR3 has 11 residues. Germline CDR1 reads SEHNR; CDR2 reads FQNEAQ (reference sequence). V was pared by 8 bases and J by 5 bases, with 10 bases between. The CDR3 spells CASRREDEQYF. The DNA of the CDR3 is TGTGCCAGCCGAAGAGAGGACGAGCAGTACTTC.

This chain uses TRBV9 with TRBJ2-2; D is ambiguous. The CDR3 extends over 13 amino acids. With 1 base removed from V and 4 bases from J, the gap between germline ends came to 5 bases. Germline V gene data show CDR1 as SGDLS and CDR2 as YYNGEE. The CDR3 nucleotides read TGTGCCAGCAGCGTAATCGGCACCGGGGAGCTGTTTTTT. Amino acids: CASSVIGTGELFF. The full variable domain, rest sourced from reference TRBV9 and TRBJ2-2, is DSGVTQTPKHLITATGQRVTLRCSPRSGDLSVYWYQQSLDQGLQFLIQYYNGEERAKGNILERFSAQQFPDLHSELNLSSLELGDSALYFCASSVIGTGELFFGEGSRLTVL.

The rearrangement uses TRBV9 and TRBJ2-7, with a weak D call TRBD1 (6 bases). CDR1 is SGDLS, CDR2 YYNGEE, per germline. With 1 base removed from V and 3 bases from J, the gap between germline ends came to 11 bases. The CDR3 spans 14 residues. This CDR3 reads CASSVQGTNYEQYF. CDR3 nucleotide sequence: TGTGCCAGCAGCGTACAGGGGACAAACTACGAGCAGTACTTC.

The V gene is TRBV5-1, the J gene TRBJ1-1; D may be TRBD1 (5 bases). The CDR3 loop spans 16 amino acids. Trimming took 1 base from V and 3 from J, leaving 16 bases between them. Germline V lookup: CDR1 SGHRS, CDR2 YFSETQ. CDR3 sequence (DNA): TGCGCCAGCAGCTTGTCAGGGCCTCGGATCTACACTGAAGCTTTCTTT. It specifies CASSLSGPRIYTEAFF.

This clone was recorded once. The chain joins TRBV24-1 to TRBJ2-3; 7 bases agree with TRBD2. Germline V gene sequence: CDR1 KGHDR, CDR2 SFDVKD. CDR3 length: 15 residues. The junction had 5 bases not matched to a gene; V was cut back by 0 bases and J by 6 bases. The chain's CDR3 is CATSDLPSGKDTQYF. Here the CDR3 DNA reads TGTGCCACCAGTGATTTGCCCAGCGGGAAGGATACGCAGTATTTT.

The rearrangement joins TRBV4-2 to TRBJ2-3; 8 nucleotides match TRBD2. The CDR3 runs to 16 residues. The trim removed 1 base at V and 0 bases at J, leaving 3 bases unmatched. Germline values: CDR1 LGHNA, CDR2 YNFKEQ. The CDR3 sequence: CASSQGGGRSTDTQYF. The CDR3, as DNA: TGTGCCAGCAGCCAAGGGGGCGGGAGGAGCACAGATACGCAGTATTTT.

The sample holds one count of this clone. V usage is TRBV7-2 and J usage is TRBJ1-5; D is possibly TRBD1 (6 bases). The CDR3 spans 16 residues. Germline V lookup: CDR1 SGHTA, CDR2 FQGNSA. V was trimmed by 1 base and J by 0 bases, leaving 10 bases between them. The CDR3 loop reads CASSLGGGYSNQPQHF. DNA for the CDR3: TGTGCCAGCAGCTTAGGAGGGGGATATAGCAATCAGCCCCAGCATTTT.

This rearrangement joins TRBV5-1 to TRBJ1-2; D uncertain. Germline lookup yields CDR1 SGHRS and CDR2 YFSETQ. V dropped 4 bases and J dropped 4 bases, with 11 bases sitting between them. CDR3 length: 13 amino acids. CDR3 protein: CASSPRQGYGYTF. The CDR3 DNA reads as TGCGCCAGCAGCCCCCGACAAGGCTATGGCTACACCTTC.

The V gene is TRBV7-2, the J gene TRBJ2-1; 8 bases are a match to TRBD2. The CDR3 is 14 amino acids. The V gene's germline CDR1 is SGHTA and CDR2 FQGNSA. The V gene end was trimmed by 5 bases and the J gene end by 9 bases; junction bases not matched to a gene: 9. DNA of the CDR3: TGTGCCAGCAGCCCCCGACTAGCGCATGGTGAGCAGTTCTTC. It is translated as CASSPRLAHGEQFF. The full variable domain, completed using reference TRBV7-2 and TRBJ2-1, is GAGVSQSPSNKVTEKGKDVELRCDPISGHTALYWYRQSLGQGLEFLIYFQGNSAPDKSGLPSDRFSAERTGGSVSTLTIQRTQQEDSAVYLCASSPRLAHGEQFFGPGTRLTVL.

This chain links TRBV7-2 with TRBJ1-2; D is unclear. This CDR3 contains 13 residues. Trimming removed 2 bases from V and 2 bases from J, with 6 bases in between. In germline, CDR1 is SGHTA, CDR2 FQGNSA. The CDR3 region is CASSLPGNYGYTF. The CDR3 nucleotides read TGTGCCAGCAGCTTACCCGGGAACTATGGCTACACCTTC.